The 15 T cell receptor beta chains listed next were all sequenced from one sample in a study of identical twins. Using its own MiXCR run on the 5' RACE reads, TCRdb lists one record per CDR3 protein. The sample consists of roughly 200,000 distinct CDR3 sequences, about 7.5% of them appearing once. The sample also formed part of further work on yellow fever vaccine responses in identical twins.

The sequenced sample consisted of memory (CD45RO+) T cells sorted from blood. Receptors originate from a woman younger than 35 in good health.

A few counts support this clonotype. Here the CDR3 reads CASSPYGNQPQHF. CDR3 DNA sequence: TGTGCCAGCAGCCCCTACGGCAATCAGCCCCAGCATTTT. This chain connects TRBV7-3 to TRBJ1-5; no clear D gene. Germline V CDR1 and CDR2: SGHTA, FQGTGA. The V end lost 5 bases, the J end lost 2 bases, and 7 bases lay between the germline ends. CDR3 length equals 13 residues. Full variable domain (rest looked up from reference TRBV7-3 and TRBJ1-5): GAGVSQTPSNKVTEKGKYVELRCDPISGHTALYWYRQSLGQGPEFLIYFQGTGAADDSGLPNDRFFAVRPEGSVSTLKIQRTERGDSAVYLCASSPYGNQPQHFGDGTRLSIL.

This clonotype was observed at least ten times. V is TRBV20-1 and J is TRBJ2-5; perhaps TRBD2 as D (6 bases). Germline lookup yields CDR1 DFQATT and CDR2 SNEGSKA (reference sequence). This CDR3 spans 15 amino acids. V lost 3 bases and J 1 base, leaving 15 bases between the germline ends. The CDR3 coding sequence is TGCAGTGCTAGTTCTCACCGGGACTCCCAAGAGACCCAGTACTTC. Translated: CSASSHRDSQETQYF.

This clonotype was observed at least ten times. The chain carries TRBV4-1 and TRBJ2-7; 9 bases map to TRBD2. Germline V gene lookup returns CDR1 MGHRA and CDR2 YSYEKL. Trimming cost V 2 bases and J 2 bases; bases outside gene matches: 1. The CDR3 length is 14 residues. CDR3 amino acids: CASSQLAGTYEQYF. The CDR3 DNA reads TGCGCCAGCAGCCAACTAGCGGGAACCTACGAGCAGTACTTC.

A few counts support this clonotype. V gene TRBV7-9 combines with J gene TRBJ1-2; 7 nucleotides align to TRBD1. The CDR3 runs 14 residues. Germline V lookup: CDR1 SEHNR, CDR2 FQNEAQ (reference sequence). The trim removed 5 bases at V and 5 bases at J, leaving 8 bases unmatched. The CDR3 nucleotides read TGTGCCAGCAGCCCCGCTAGGGGGCTGTATGGCTACACCTTC. Amino acid sequence: CASSPARGLYGYTF.

This clonotype was picked up a small number of times. The chain combines TRBV7-2 with TRBJ2-4; 9 bases align to TRBD2. The germline gives CDR1 SGHTA, CDR2 FQGNSA. J lost 5 bases, V lost 2 bases, and 10 bases had no gene match. The CDR3 length is 17 residues. The CDR3 here is CASSLKGRGGLQNIQYF. In DNA form, the CDR3 reads TGTGCCAGCAGCTTAAAAGGGCGGGGGGGCCTCCAAAACATTCAGTACTTC.

This clonotype has only a few counts. The rearrangement links TRBV7-2 to TRBJ2-1; tentative D call: TRBD2 (6 bases). V gave up 1 base and J gave up 7 bases, with 11 bases separating them. The germline CDR1 and CDR2 sequences are SGHTA and FQGNSA. The CDR3 sequence is 14 residues long. CDR3 bases: TGTGCCAGCAGCTTAGGGCGGGGTGGGAATGAGCAGTTCTTC. Translated: CASSLGRGGNEQFF.

The CDR3 is CASSQGLLETQYF. In DNA, the CDR3 is TGCGCCAGCAGCCAAGGGTTGTTGGAGACCCAGTACTTC. This chain connects TRBV4-1 to TRBJ2-5; D call uncertain. CDR1 and CDR2 (germline): MGHRA, YSYEKL. This CDR3 has 13 residues. The V and J ends lost 1 base and 5 bases respectively, with 8 bases between them.

In this sample, this clonotype turned up many times. The chain employs TRBV7-2 and TRBJ2-1; TRBD2 aligns across 8 bases. With V trimmed by 3 bases and J by 2 bases, 6 bases remained unmatched. Per germline, CDR1 SGHTA and CDR2 FQGNSA. The CDR3 contains 16 residues. CDR3 bases: TGTGCCAGCAGCTTGGAGGGACTAGGAGCCTACAATGAGCAGTTCTTC. Translation gives CASSLEGLGAYNEQFF.

This clonotype was picked up many times. V and J are TRBV6-2 or TRBV6-3 and TRBJ2-7; 7 nucleotides line up with TRBD2. J was trimmed by 2 bases and V by 6 bases; bases with no gene match: 10. CDR3 size: 15 residues. Germline V gene sequence: CDR1 MNHEY, CDR2 SVGEGT. The CDR3 protein is CASRVGGTNTYEQYF. DNA for the CDR3: TGTGCCAGCAGAGTCGGGGGGACTAATACCTACGAGCAGTACTTC.

The gene calls are TRBV11-3 and TRBJ2-5, with a weak D call TRBD1 (7 bases). The germline gives CDR1 SGHNT, CDR2 YENEEA. Between the trimmed V and J ends, which lost 5 bases and 5 bases, there was a span of 18 bases. The CDR3 spans 15 residues. This CDR3 is CASSLGGTGAETQYF. The DNA of the CDR3 is TGTGCCAGCAGCCTCGGGGGAACAGGGGCGGAGACCCAGTACTTC. The full variable domain, in which reference TRBV11-3 and TRBJ2-5 provide the parts outside the CDR3, is EAGVVQSPRYKIIEKKQPVAFWCNPISGHNTLYWYLQNLGQGPELLIRYENEEAVDDSQLPKDRFSAERLKGVDSTLKIQPAELGDSAVYLCASSLGGTGAETQYFGPGTRLLVL.

This clonotype appeared a few times. V is TRBV5-6 and J is TRBJ2-1, with TRBD2 identical over 10 bases. J was trimmed by 4 bases and V by 2 bases; bases with no gene match: 6. This CDR3 has 16 residues. Looked up from germline, CDR1 is SGHDT and CDR2 is YYEEEE. CDR3 amino acids: CASSFGSGGYYNEQFF. The CDR3 DNA reads TGTGCCAGCAGCTTCGGTAGCGGGGGGTATTACAATGAGCAGTTCTTC.

The rearrangement links TRBV6-1 to TRBJ2-4; no clear D gene. V was trimmed by 7 bases and J by 2 bases, leaving 18 bases between them. Germline assignment: CDR1 MNHNS and CDR2 SASEGT. CDR3 size: 16 residues. The CDR3 loop reads CASNPGPLATKNIQYF. CDR3 DNA sequence: TGTGCCAGCAACCCCGGACCCCTCGCGACCAAAAACATTCAGTACTTC.

This clonotype was observed at least ten times. The chain joins TRBV12-3 or TRBV12-4 to TRBJ1-5; 9 bases are a match to TRBD1. V gave up 5 bases and J gave up 1 base; unmatched junction bases: 9. The CDR3 covers 17 residues. The CDR3 DNA sequence: TGTGCCAGCAGTAAGGGGACAGGGAAAACAAGCAATCAGCCCCAGCATTTT. As protein: CASSKGTGKTSNQPQHF.

This clonotype was recorded at least ten times. The chain recombines TRBV7-6 with TRBJ2-7; TRBD2 matches at 9 bases. Germline V gene lookup returns CDR1 SGHVS and CDR2 FNYEAQ. The CDR3 totals 15 residues. The V segment lost 1 base and the J segment 6 bases; nucleotides outside the gene matches: 7. The CDR3 DNA follows: TGTGCCAGCAGCTTAGAGACTAGCGGTTCGGGCGAGCAGTACTTC. This gives the protein CASSLETSGSGEQYF.

V usage is TRBV5-1 and J usage is TRBJ2-1; 8 bases are shared with TRBD2. The CDR3 is 20 residues long. Germline loops: CDR1 SGHRS, CDR2 YFSETQ. V trimming: 2 bases; J trimming: 2 bases; junction bases outside the gene matches: 18. CDR3 bases: TGCGCCAGCAGCTTTGCGGGGCTGTTGGTTGCGGGGGGCACCTACAATGAGCAGTTCTTC. As protein: CASSFAGLLVAGGTYNEQFF.